This entry lists 12 T cell receptor beta chains sequenced from one sample in a study of CD8+CD57+ T cells in acquired aplastic anemia. Broader study findings: CD8+CD57+ cells from patients were less diverse than total CD4+ and CD8+ pools.

Genomic DNA, serving as template, underwent TCR beta VDJ and CDR3 profiling. TCRdb re-derived calls from the reads in MiXCR, one entry per CDR3 protein. This table holds over 15,000 distinct CDR3 sequences, approximately 40% found once. These TCRs' antigens remain unknown. Individuals selected for sequencing had exhibited CD8+CD57+ cell expansion on flow cytometry. The sequenced material came from CD8+CD57+ T cells sorted from PBMCs. Subset described: bead-enriched CD8+CD57+ effector memory T cells from SAA patients. The receptors were sampled from a human donor with aplastic anemia.

This clonotype was counted between two and nine times. The chain combines TRBV10-3 with TRBJ1-1; D is uncertain. V gave up 6 bases and J gave up 3 bases, with 14 bases separating them. The length of the CDR3 is 14 residues. The germline V gene encodes CDR1 ENHRY and CDR2 SYGVKD. For the CDR3, the DNA is TGTGCCATCAGATCAGCGATTTCGGACACTGAAGCTTTCTTT. Translation gives CAIRSAISDTEAFF.

The sample holds a few counts of this clonotype. V is TRBV24-1 and J is TRBJ2-3; possibly TRBD1 for D (6 bases). V was clipped by 2 bases and J by 6 bases, with 11 bases between them. The CDR3 totals 14 residues. Looked up from germline, CDR1 is KGHDR and CDR2 is SFDVKD. CDR3 protein: CATSDSTGFDTQYF. In nucleotides, the CDR3 is TGTGCCACCAGTGATTCCACAGGGTTCGATACGCAGTATTTT.

Comment on this clonotype: Lacking the conserved final phenylalanine or tryptophan, this CDR3 likely reflects a read error. The V call is TRBV7-2, the J call TRBJ2-2; D call uncertain. Germline V lookup: CDR1 SGHTA, CDR2 FQGNSA. The length of the CDR3 is 13 residues. Between the trimmed V and J ends, which lost 1 base and 5 bases, there was a span of 5 bases. In DNA, the CDR3 is TGTGCCAGCAGCTTAGTGTGGACCGGGGAGCTGTTTCTT. Residues: CASSLVWTGELFL.

The chain carries TRBV10-1 and TRBJ2-3; 11 nucleotides align to TRBD2. CDR1 and CDR2 (germline): WNHNN, SYGVQD (reference sequence). This CDR3 region has 15 residues. V dropped 10 bases and J dropped 1; count of bases not matched to a gene: 7. CDR3 coding DNA: TGCGCCACCTGGGCTAGCGGGAGGTGCACAGATACGCAGTATTTT. Protein: CATWASGRCTDTQYF.

Remarks on this clonotype: Its ends do not fully match the called genes, so a read error is possible. The chain uses TRBV20-1 and TRBJ2-7, with D perhaps matching TRBD2 (5 bases). Germline lookup yields CDR1 DFQATT and CDR2 SNEGSKA (reference sequence). The CDR3 sequence is 13 residues long. As DNA, the CDR3 is TGCGGTGCTAGAGACGTGACTACCTACGAGCAGTACTTC. Its protein product is CGARDVTTYEQYF.

About this clonotype: The junction does not match germline at one end; this may be a read error. This rearrangement joins TRBV7-7 to TRBJ2-5, with D possibly matching TRBD1 (5 bases). This CDR3 comprises 14 residues. Germline CDR1 is SSHAT and CDR2 is FNYEAQ (reference sequence). This CDR3 reads CASSLGSGLETQYF. DNA of the CDR3: TGTGCTAGCAGCTTAGGTTCAGGGTTGGAGACCCAGTACTTC.

J is TRBJ1-6 and V is TRBV20-1; tentatively, D is TRBD1 (6 bases). CDR1 is DFQATT and CDR2 is SNEGSKA in the germline V gene (reference sequence). Trimming removed 1 base from V and 14 bases from J, with 18 bases in between. The CDR3 sequence is 14 residues long. The CDR3 region is CSARGTADRSSLHF. Here the CDR3 DNA reads TGCAGTGCTAGAGGGACAGCCGACCGATCATCCCTCCACTTT.

This clonotype was found a few times. A much larger clone sits a single nucleotide away, making a read error possible. CDR3 nucleotide sequence: TGTGCCAGCAGTGAAGCGCTAAGGGGGGGCACTGAAGCTTTCTTT. Translated: CASSEALRGGTEAFF. The chain uses TRBV6-1 and TRBJ1-1; tentative D call: TRBD1 (6 bases). The CDR3 length is 15 residues. The V gene's germline CDR1 is MNHNS and CDR2 SASEGT. Deletions cut 0 bases from V and 4 bases from J, with 12 bases between.

This chain uses TRBV7-8 with TRBJ1-6; perhaps TRBD1 as D (5 bases). This CDR3 region has 13 residues. Germline CDR1 SGHVS, CDR2 FQNEAQ. Trimming removed 5 bases from V and 7 bases from J, with 9 bases in between. Here the CDR3 reads CASSPDSNSPLHF. In DNA, the CDR3 is TGTGCCAGCAGCCCCGACAGCAATTCACCCCTCCACTTT.

The chain has TRBV5-1 and TRBJ2-1; 10 bases line up with TRBD1. Germline V lookup: CDR1 SGHRS, CDR2 YFSETQ. The J segment lost 7 bases and the V segment lost 4 bases, leaving 5 bases of the junction unmatched. This CDR3 is 14 amino acids long. The CDR3 region is CASSPGTGENEQFF. The CDR3 DNA sequence: TGCGCCAGCAGCCCGGGGACAGGGGAGAATGAGCAGTTCTTC.

The V and J genes are TRBV10-3 and TRBJ2-3, with D unclear. V gave up 6 bases and J gave up 2 bases, with 6 bases separating them. Germline V gives CDR1 ENHRY, CDR2 SYGVKD. The CDR3 has 12 amino acids. CDR3 bases: TGTGCCATCAGAGGATCCACAGATACGCAGTATTTT. It specifies CAIRGSTDTQYF.

This clonotype was recorded many times. The rearrangement joins TRBV13 to TRBJ2-1; 8 bases agree with TRBD2. CDR1 and CDR2 from the germline V gene are PRHDT and FYEKMQ (reference sequence). V was clipped by 5 bases and J by 10 bases; unmatched bases: 13. This CDR3 spans 15 amino acids. CDR3 protein: CASSHIAGGAGEQFF. The CDR3 nucleotides are TGTGCCAGCAGCCACATTGCCGGGGGGGCTGGGGAGCAGTTCTTC.